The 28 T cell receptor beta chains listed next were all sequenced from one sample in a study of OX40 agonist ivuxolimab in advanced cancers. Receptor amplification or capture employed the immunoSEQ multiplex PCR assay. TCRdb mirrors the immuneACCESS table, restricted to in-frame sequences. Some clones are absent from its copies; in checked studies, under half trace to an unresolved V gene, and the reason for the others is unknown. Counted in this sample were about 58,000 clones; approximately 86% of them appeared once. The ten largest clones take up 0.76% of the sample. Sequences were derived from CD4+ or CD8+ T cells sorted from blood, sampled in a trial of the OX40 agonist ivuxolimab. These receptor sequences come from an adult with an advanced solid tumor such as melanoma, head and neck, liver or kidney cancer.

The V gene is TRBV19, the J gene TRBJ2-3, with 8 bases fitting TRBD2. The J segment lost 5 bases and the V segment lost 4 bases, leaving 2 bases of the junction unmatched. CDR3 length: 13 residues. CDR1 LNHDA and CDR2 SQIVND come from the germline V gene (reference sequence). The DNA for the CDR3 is TGTGCCAGTAGTAAGCTAGCGGGAGATACGCAGTATTTT. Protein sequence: CASSKLAGDTQYF. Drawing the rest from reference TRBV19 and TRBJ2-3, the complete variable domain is DGGITQSPKYLFRKEGQNVTLSCEQNLNHDAMYWYRQDPGQGLRLIYYSQIVNDFQKGDIAEGYSVSREKKESFPLTVTSAQKNPTAFYLCASSKLAGDTQYFGPGTRLTVL.

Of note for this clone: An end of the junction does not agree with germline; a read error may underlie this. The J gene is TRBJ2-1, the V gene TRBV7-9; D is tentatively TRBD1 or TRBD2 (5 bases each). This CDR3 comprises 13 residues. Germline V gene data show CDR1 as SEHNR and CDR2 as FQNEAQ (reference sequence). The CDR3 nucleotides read TGTGCCAGCAGCTTAGCGCTCGACAGCGCCGGGATCTTC. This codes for CASSLALDSAGIF. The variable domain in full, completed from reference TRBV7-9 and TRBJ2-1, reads DTGVSQNPRHKITKRGQNVTFRCDPISEHNRLYWYRQTLGQGPEFLTYFQNEAQLEKSRLLSDRFSAERPKGSFSTLEIQRTEQGDSAMYLCASSLALDSAGIFGPGTRLTVL.

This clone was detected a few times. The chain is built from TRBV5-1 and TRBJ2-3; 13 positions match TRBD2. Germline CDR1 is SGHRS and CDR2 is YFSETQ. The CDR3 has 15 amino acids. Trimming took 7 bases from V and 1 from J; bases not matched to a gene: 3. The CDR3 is CASVGLAGGTDTQYF. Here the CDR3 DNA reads TGCGCCAGCGTCGGACTAGCGGGAGGCACAGATACGCAGTATTTT.

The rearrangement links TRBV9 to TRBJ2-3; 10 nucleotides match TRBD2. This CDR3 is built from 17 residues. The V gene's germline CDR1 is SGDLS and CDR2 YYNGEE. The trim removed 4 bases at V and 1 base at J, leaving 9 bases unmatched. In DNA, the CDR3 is TGTGCCAGCAGCTCCCCGAGGACTAGCGGCCGCACAGATACGCAGTATTTT. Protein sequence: CASSSPRTSGRTDTQYF.

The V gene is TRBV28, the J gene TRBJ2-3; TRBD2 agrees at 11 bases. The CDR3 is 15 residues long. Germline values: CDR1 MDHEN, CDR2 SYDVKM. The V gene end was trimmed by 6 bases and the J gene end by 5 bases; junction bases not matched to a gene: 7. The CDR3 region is CASRLDSGRGDTQYF. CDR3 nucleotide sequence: TGTGCCAGCAGATTGGATAGCGGGAGGGGAGATACGCAGTATTTT.

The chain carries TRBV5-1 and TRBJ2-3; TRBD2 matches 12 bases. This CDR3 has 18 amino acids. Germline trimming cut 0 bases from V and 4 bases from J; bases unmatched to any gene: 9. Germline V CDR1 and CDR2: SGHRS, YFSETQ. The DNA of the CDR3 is TGCGCCAGCAGCTTGGCAGGGCTAGCGGGAGGGCCAGCAGATACGCAGTATTTT. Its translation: CASSLAGLAGGPADTQYF.

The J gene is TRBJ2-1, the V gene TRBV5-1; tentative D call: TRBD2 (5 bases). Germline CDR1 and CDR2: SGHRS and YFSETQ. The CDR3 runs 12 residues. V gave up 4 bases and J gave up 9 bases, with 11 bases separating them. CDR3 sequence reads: CASSRESPEQFF. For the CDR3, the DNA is TGCGCCAGCAGCAGGGAGTCCCCTGAGCAGTTCTTC.

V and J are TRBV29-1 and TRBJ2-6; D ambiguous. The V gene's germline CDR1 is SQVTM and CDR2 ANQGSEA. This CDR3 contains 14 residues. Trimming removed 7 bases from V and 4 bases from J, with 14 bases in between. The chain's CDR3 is CSAMGESGANVLTF. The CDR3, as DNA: TGCAGCGCCATGGGTGAGTCCGGGGCCAACGTCCTGACTTTC.

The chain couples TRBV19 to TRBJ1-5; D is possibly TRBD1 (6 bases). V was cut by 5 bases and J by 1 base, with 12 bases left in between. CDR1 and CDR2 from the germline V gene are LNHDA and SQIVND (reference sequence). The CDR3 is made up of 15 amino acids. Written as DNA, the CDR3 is TGTGCCAGTAGTCTCCAGGGACACAGCAATCAGCCCCAGCATTTT. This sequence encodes CASSLQGHSNQPQHF.

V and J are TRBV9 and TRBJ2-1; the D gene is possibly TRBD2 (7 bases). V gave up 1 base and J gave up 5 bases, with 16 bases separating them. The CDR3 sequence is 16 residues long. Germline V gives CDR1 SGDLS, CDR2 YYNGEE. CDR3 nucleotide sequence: TGTGCCAGCAGCGTAACAGGGACTACCCAAAACAATGAGCAGTTCTTC. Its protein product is CASSVTGTTQNNEQFF.

CDR3 bases: TGTGCCAGCAGTAAAGGACGGTCAATAAATGAAAAACTGTTTTTT. Encoded protein: CASSKGRSINEKLFF. The genes are TRBV28 and TRBJ1-4, with no clear D. Trimming took 5 bases from V and 5 from J, leaving 15 bases between them. Germline V gene sequence: CDR1 MDHEN, CDR2 SYDVKM. This CDR3 has 15 residues.

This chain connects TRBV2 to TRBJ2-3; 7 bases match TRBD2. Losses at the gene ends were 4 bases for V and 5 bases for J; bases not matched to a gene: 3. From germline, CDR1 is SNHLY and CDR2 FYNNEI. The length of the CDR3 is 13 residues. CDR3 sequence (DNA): TGTGCCAGCAGTGGGGAGGGCCGAGATACGCAGTATTTT. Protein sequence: CASSGEGRDTQYF.

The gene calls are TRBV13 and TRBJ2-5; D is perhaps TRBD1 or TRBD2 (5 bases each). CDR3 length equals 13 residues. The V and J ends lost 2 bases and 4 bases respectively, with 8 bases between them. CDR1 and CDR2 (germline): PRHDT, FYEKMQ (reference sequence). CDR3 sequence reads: CASSLQGVETQYF. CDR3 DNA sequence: TGTGCCAGCAGCTTACAGGGAGTAGAGACCCAGTACTTC. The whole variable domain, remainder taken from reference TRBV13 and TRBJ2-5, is AAGVIQSPRHLIKEKRETATLKCYPIPRHDTVYWYQQGPGQDPQFLISFYEKMQSDKGSIPDRFSAQQFSDYHSELNMSSLELGDSALYFCASSLQGVETQYFGPGTRLLVL.

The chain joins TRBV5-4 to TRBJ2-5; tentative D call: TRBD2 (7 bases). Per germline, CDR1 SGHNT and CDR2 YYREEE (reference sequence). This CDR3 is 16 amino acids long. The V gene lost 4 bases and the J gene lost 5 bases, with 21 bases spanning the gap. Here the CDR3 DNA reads TGTGCCAGCAGCCCGGCGGCGGGGGCGGTATCGGAGACCCAGTACTTC. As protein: CASSPAAGAVSETQYF.

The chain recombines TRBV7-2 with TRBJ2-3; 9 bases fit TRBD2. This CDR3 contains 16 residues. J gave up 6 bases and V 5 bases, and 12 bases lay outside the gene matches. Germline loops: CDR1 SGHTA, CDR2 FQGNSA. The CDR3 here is CASSGSGAGGMDTQYF. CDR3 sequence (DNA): TGTGCCAGCAGCGGTAGCGGGGCGGGAGGGATGGATACGCAGTATTTT.

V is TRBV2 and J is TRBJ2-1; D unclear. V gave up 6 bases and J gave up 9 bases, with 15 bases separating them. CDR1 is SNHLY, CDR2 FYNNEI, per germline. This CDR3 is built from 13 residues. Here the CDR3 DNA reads TGTGCCAGCAGCCGCAATACGGACGGTGAGCAGTTCTTC. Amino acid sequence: CASSRNTDGEQFF.

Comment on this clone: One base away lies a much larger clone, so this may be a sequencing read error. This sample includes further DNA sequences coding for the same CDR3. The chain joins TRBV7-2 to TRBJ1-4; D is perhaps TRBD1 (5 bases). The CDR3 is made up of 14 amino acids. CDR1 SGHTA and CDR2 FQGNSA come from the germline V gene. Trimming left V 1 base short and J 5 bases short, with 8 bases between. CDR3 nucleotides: TGTGCCAGCAGCTTAGGGTCAGGGAATGAAAAACTGTTTTTT. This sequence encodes CASSLGSGNEKLFF. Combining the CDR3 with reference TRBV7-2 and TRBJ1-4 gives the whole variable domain GAGVSQSPSNKVTEKGKDVELRCDPISGHTALYWYRQSLGQGLEFLIYFQGNSAPDKSGLPSDRFSAERTGGSVSTLTIQRTQQEDSAVYLCASSLGSGNEKLFFGSGTQLSVL.

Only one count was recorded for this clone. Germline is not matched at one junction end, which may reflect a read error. The CDR3 coding sequence is TGTGCTAGCAGCCCCCTAGCGGGATTGTCAGATACGCAGTATTTT. Translating it yields CASSPLAGLSDTQYF. This rearrangement joins TRBV7-7 to TRBJ2-3; 9 bases align to TRBD2. The CDR3 is 15 amino acids. Germline V gene sequence: CDR1 SSHAT, CDR2 FNYEAQ (reference sequence).

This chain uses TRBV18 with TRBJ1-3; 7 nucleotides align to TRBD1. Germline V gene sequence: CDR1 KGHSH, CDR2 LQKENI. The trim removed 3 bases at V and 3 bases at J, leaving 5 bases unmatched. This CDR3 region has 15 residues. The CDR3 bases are TGTGCCAGCTCACCGGGACAGTTAGGTGGAAACACCATATATTTT. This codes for CASSPGQLGGNTIYF.

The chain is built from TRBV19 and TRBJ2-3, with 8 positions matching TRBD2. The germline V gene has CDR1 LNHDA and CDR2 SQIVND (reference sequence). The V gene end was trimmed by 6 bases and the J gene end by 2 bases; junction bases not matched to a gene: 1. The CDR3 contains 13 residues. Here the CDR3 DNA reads TGTGCCAGTAGACTAGCGGACACAGATACGCAGTATTTT. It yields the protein CASRLADTDTQYF.

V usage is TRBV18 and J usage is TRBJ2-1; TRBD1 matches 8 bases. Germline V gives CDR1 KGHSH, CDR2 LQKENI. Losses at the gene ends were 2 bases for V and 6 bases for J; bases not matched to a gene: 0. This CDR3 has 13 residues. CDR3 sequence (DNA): TGTGCCAGCTCACCAACAGGGGGCAATGAGCAGTTCTTC. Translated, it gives CASSPTGGNEQFF. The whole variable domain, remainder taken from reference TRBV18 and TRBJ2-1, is NAGVMQNPRHLVRRRGQEARLRCSPMKGHSHVYWYRQLPEEGLKFMVYLQKENIIDESGMPKERFSAEFPKEGPSILRIQQVVRGDSAAYFCASSPTGGNEQFFGPGTRLTVL.

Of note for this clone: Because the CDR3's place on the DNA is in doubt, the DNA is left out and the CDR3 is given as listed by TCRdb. The CDR3 sequence: CASSSTSGRWGIEFF. V and J are TRBV7-9 and TRBJ2-1. The CDR3 spans 15 residues, counting both ends. Germline CDR1 reads SEHNR; CDR2 reads FQNEAQ (reference sequence).

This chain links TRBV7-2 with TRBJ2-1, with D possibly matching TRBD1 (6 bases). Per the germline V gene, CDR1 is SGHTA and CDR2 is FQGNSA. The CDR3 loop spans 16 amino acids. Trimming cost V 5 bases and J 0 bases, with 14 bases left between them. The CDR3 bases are TGTGCCAGCAGCCAAAGGACAGCCTTCTCCTACAATGAGCAGTTCTTC. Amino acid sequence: CASSQRTAFSYNEQFF. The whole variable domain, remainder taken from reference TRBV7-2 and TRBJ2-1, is GAGVSQSPSNKVTEKGKDVELRCDPISGHTALYWYRQSLGQGLEFLIYFQGNSAPDKSGLPSDRFSAERTGGSVSTLTIQRTQQEDSAVYLCASSQRTAFSYNEQFFGPGTRLTVL.

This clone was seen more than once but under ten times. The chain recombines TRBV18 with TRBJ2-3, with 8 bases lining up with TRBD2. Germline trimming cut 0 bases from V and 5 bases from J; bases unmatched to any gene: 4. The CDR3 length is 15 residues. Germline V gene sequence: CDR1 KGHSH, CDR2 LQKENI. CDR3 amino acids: CASSPPGLAGDTQYF. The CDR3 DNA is TGTGCCAGCTCACCACCGGGCCTAGCGGGAGATACGCAGTATTTT.

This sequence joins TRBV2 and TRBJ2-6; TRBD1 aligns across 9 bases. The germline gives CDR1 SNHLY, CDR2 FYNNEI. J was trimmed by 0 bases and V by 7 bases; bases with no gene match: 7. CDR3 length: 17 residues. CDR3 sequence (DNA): TGTGCCAGCACACAGGGGGCGCCGAACTCTGGGGCCAACGTCCTGACTTTC. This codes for CASTQGAPNSGANVLTF.

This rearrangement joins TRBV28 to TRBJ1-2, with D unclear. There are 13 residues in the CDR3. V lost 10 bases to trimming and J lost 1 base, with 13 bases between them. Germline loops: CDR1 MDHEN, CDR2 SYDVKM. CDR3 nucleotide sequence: TGTGCCACACTGAGGACGGGTAACTATGGCTACACCTTC. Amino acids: CATLRTGNYGYTF.

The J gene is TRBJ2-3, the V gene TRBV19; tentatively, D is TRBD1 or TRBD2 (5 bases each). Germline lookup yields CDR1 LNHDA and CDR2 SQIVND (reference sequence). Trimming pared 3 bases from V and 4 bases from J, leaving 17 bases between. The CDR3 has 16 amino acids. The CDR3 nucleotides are TGTGCCAGTAGTATGGGGCTAGCAAGGAATTCAGATACGCAGTATTTT. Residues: CASSMGLARNSDTQYF.

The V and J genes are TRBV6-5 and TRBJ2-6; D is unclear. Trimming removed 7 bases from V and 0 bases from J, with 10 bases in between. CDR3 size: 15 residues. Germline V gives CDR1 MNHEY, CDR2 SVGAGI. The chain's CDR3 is CASNPKPSGANVLTF. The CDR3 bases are TGTGCCAGCAATCCCAAGCCCTCTGGGGCCAACGTCCTGACTTTC.